This section outlines one TCR beta chain sequence together with its context. The data belong to a study of CD8 T cells in Susac syndrome. Random hexamers served to reverse transcribe roughly 0.5 to 1 ug RNA. Across 54 Vbeta and 13 Jbeta, TCR beta CDR3 was amplified with immunoSEQ multiplex PCR. TCRdb ran MiXCR on the immunoSEQ multiplex PCR reads and lists one entry per CDR3 protein. Of 200,000 to 250,000 distinct CDR3 sequences listed, more than 85% were seen once; the top ten hold 0.1% to 0.15%. TCR beta sequencing was performed on blood CD8+ and CD4+ T cells. With 2 bases clipped from V and 4 bases from J, the junction kept 4 bases outside the gene matches. The CDR3 spans 14 residues. Per the germline V gene, CDR1 is LGHDT and CDR2 is YNNKEL (reference sequence).

V gene TRBV3-1 combines with J gene TRBJ2-5; 7 bases align to TRBD2. The specimen was CD8+ T cells from PBMCs. The clonotype originates from a human donor with multiple sclerosis. CDR3 nucleotide sequence: TGTGCCAGCAGCCAAAGACTAGCCGGAGAGACCCAGTACTTC. It translates to CASSQRLAGETQYF.